The 5 T cell receptor beta chains given below trace back to one sample, sequenced in a study of OX40 agonist ivuxolimab in advanced cancers. Repertoires were generated with immunoSEQ multiplex PCR, while TCRdb's copy carries only in-frame clones and drops some. The sample holds 68,000 or so clones, roughly four fifths seen once. This specimen consisted of CD4+ or CD8+ T cells sorted from blood, obtained in a trial of the OX40 agonist ivuxolimab. Receptors originate from an adult with an advanced solid tumor such as melanoma, head and neck, liver or kidney cancer.

This chain joins TRBV7-8 and TRBJ1-5, with TRBD1 as a possible D gene (5 bases). Germline V gene lookup returns CDR1 SGHVS and CDR2 FQNEAQ. Trimming pared 5 bases from V and 1 base from J, leaving 15 bases between. CDR3 length: 16 residues. The CDR3 nucleotides are TGTGCCAGCAGCCCGGAGGGGTGGGGCAGCAATCAGCCCCAGCATTTT. Translating it yields CASSPEGWGSNQPQHF.

The chain has TRBV13 and TRBJ2-3; no firm D call. The CDR3 covers 16 residues. V shed 2 bases and J shed 0 bases, with 12 bases lying between them. Per the germline V gene, CDR1 is PRHDT and CDR2 is FYEKMQ (reference sequence). CDR3 sequence (DNA): TGTGCCAGCAGCTTATCGACCATACGTAGCACAGATACGCAGTATTTT. It is translated as CASSLSTIRSTDTQYF. Looking up the rest from reference TRBV13 and TRBJ2-3 gives the full variable domain: AAGVIQSPRHLIKEKRETATLKCYPIPRHDTVYWYQQGPGQDPQFLISFYEKMQSDKGSIPDRFSAQQFSDYHSELNMSSLELGDSALYFCASSLSTIRSTDTQYFGPGTRLTVL.

The chain links TRBV4-3 to TRBJ1-1, with D possibly TRBD1 on 5 matching bases. CDR3 length: 15 residues. Trimming pared 0 bases from V and 10 bases from J, leaving 18 bases between. Per the germline V gene, CDR1 is LGHNA and CDR2 is YSLEER. CDR3 residues: CASSQDYVSGVGAFF. The CDR3, as DNA: TGCGCCAGCAGCCAAGATTATGTTTCGGGGGTAGGAGCTTTCTTT.

The chain is built from TRBV28 and TRBJ2-3; unclear D gene. Trimming shortened V by 2 bases and J by 3 bases, and 3 bases separated the two germline ends. Germline V gene lookup returns CDR1 MDHEN and CDR2 SYDVKM. CDR3 length: 12 amino acids. CDR3 bases: TGTGCCAGCAGTTTACAGACAGATACGCAGTATTTT. Its protein product is CASSLQTDTQYF.

This clone was seen a few times. The chain recombines TRBV7-8 with TRBJ1-2, with TRBD1 as a possible D gene (6 bases). The ends were cut back, 5 bases at V and 4 bases at J, with 14 bases in the middle. This CDR3 has 14 residues. Germline V gene sequence: CDR1 SGHVS, CDR2 FQNEAQ. The chain's CDR3 is CASSPTGQSYGYTF. The CDR3 DNA follows: TGTGCCAGCAGCCCAACAGGGCAGTCCTATGGCTACACCTTC.